The clone carrying this T cell receptor (beta chain) was detected a few times. This CDR3 is 14 amino acids long. CDR1 and CDR2 from the germline V gene are PRHDT and FYEKMQ (reference sequence). The junction had 4 bases not matched to a gene; V was cut back by 7 bases and J by 2 bases. The source of the sample is a study of molecular identifiers for immune sequencing clone quantification. Via MiXCR, TCRdb re-called the PCR reads, giving one row per CDR3 protein. The table has under 600,000 distinct CDR3 sequences, less than 30% seen once. The chain uses TRBV13 and TRBJ2-1; 8 bases line up with TRBD1. This receptor was taken from a human donor in good health. Some libraries in this study had Jurkat cell RNA spiked in. The sequenced sample consisted of naive CD8+ T cells from blood, with Jurkat cell RNA spiked in. As for subset: FACS-sorted CD8+CD4-CCR7+CD45RA+ naive T cells. Written as DNA, the CDR3 is TGTGCCAGCAACCAGGGGGCAACCTACAATGAGCAGTTCTTC. Protein product: CASNQGATYNEQFF.